The next 16 T cell receptor beta chains were all read from a single sample in a study of blood T cell repertoires in COVID-19. Repertoires were generated with immunoSEQ multiplex PCR, while TCRdb's copy carries only in-frame clones and drops some. This table holds around 240,000 clones, around 83% found once. Material: peripheral blood. The receptors here all came from a woman aged 35 to 49 who had recovered from COVID-19.

The CDR3 coding sequence is TGTGCCAGCAGCGCCCTTTTGAAGGAGGAGACCCAGTACTTC. This sequence encodes CASSALLKEETQYF. V and J are TRBV9 and TRBJ2-5; D is unclear. The V gene lost 3 bases and the J gene lost 5 bases, with 14 bases spanning the gap. The V gene's germline CDR1 is SGDLS and CDR2 YYNGEE. This CDR3 region has 14 residues.

This clone was detected a few times. The J gene is TRBJ1-5, the V gene TRBV2; 8 bases match TRBD1. CDR3 size: 14 residues. From germline, CDR1 is SNHLY and CDR2 FYNNEI. J lost 5 bases, V lost 7 bases, and 7 bases had no gene match. CDR3 bases: TGTGCCAGCAAGCAGGACAGGGACGATCAGCCCCAGCATTTT. As protein: CASKQDRDDQPQHF.

The V gene is TRBV6-6, the J gene TRBJ2-7, with 9 bases matching TRBD1. The CDR3 runs 16 residues. The germline CDR1 and CDR2 sequences are MNHNY and SVGAGI (reference sequence). J lost 2 bases, V lost 4 bases, and 9 bases had no gene match. The CDR3 region is CASSSPGQGRTYEQYF. CDR3 nucleotide sequence: TGTGCCAGCAGTTCCCCGGGACAGGGCAGAACCTACGAGCAGTACTTC.

The V call is TRBV15, the J call TRBJ2-7; D perhaps matches TRBD1 (5 bases). This CDR3 region has 16 residues. Germline CDR1 is LNHNV and CDR2 is YYDKDF (reference sequence). V shed 0 bases and J shed 6 bases, with 18 bases lying between them. The CDR3 DNA is TGTGCCACCAGCAGAGACTTGGGCCAGGGTAAACTCGAGCAGTACTTC. This sequence encodes CATSRDLGQGKLEQYF.

The genes are TRBV7-9 and TRBJ2-5; tentatively, D is TRBD1 (5 bases). Between the trimmed V and J ends, which lost 1 base and 3 bases, there was a span of 12 bases. The CDR3 is 15 amino acids. CDR1 is SEHNR and CDR2 is FQNEAQ in the germline V gene (reference sequence). DNA of the CDR3: TGTGCCAGCAGCTTAGTTTTGGCAGGGAAAGAGACCCAGTACTTC. It yields the protein CASSLVLAGKETQYF.

The chain has TRBV5-6 and TRBJ2-7, with D tentatively TRBD2 (7 bases). CDR3 size: 16 residues. Trimming cost V 1 base and J 2 bases, with 16 bases left between them. Germline assignment: CDR1 SGHDT and CDR2 YYEEEE. The CDR3 loop is CASSLWGGPGTYEQYF. Here the CDR3 DNA reads TGTGCCAGCAGCTTGTGGGGGGGCCCGGGGACCTACGAGCAGTACTTC.

The J gene is TRBJ1-2, the V gene TRBV3-1 (or the pseudogene TRBV3-2); D perhaps matches TRBD1 (6 bases). V shed 1 base and J shed 8 bases, with 17 bases lying between them. The V gene's germline CDR1 is LGHDT and CDR2 YNNKEL (reference sequence). The CDR3 runs 15 residues. The CDR3 reads CASSQAGTPGRGYTF. For the CDR3, the DNA is TGTGCCAGCAGCCAAGCCGGGACACCGGGTAGGGGCTACACCTTC.

The chain couples TRBV4-1 to TRBJ2-7; possible D gene TRBD2, 5 bases. Between the trimmed V and J ends, which lost 4 bases and 4 bases, there was a span of 20 bases. Germline V CDR1 and CDR2: MGHRA, YSYEKL. The CDR3 loop spans 16 amino acids. The CDR3 region has the DNA TGCGCCAGCAGCCCCCGTCTTGAGGGCTTCTTGTACGAGCAGTACTTC. Translating gives CASSPRLEGFLYEQYF.

The chain joins TRBV21-1 to TRBJ2-7; TRBD2 was called by the table and not checked on the DNA. TRBV21-1 is assigned pseudogene status. The CDR3 sequence is 14 residues long. Here the CDR3 reads CASSGGVITYEQYF. CDR3 DNA: TGTGCCAGCAGCGGGGGGGTTATCACCTACGAGCAGTACTTC.

The chain recombines TRBV5-8 with TRBJ2-1, with TRBD2 identical over 8 bases. The CDR3 runs 14 residues. Looked up from germline, CDR1 is SGHTS and CDR2 is YDEGEE. V lost 1 base and J lost 10; bases outside the gene matches: 7. CDR3 nucleotide sequence: TGTGCCAGCAGCTTGCCGGGGGGGCCGCTAGAGCAGTTCTTC. It codes for CASSLPGGPLEQFF.

CDR3 amino acids: CASSASVGNTIYF. DNA of the CDR3: TGTGCCAGCAGCGCTTCGGTTGGAAACACCATATATTTT. V and J are TRBV7-2 and TRBJ1-3; D is ambiguous. The length of the CDR3 is 13 residues. Germline V gene data show CDR1 as SGHTA and CDR2 as FQGNSA. V was cut by 5 bases and J by 3 bases, with 8 bases left in between. Complete variable domain (other parts from reference TRBV7-2 and TRBJ1-3): GAGVSQSPSNKVTEKGKDVELRCDPISGHTALYWYRQSLGQGLEFLIYFQGNSAPDKSGLPSDRFSAERTGGSVSTLTIQRTQQEDSAVYLCASSASVGNTIYFGEGSWLTVV.

The chain couples TRBV6-4 to TRBJ2-2, with 7 nucleotides matching TRBD1. Losses at the gene ends were 6 bases for V and 6 bases for J; bases not matched to a gene: 7. The CDR3 has 14 residues. CDR1 is MRHNA, CDR2 SNTAGT, per germline. The CDR3 DNA reads as TGTGCCAGCAGCGCAGACAGGGCGGCCGGGGAGCTGTTTTTT. It encodes CASSADRAAGELFF.

The genes are TRBV6-1 and TRBJ1-2; D possibly corresponds to TRBD1 (6 bases). The V end lost 8 bases, the J end lost 6 bases, and 28 bases lay between the germline ends. Looked up from germline, CDR1 is MNHNS and CDR2 is SASEGT. CDR3 length equals 17 residues. CDR3 nucleotide sequence: TGTGCCAGCGATGAAGGCTTAGGACAGTCATCGATCGATGGCTACACCTTC. Translated, it gives CASDEGLGQSSIDGYTF.

The gene calls are TRBV2 and TRBJ1-5, with TRBD1 matching over 8 bases. The germline gives CDR1 SNHLY, CDR2 FYNNEI. Trimming removed 5 bases from V and 13 bases from J; junction bases left unmatched: 4. This CDR3 is built from 11 residues. CDR3 nucleotide sequence: TGTGCCAGCAGTATGGACAGGGTACAGCATTTT. Translating it yields CASSMDRVQHF.

The J gene is TRBJ2-3, the V gene TRBV6-2 or TRBV6-3; the match to TRBD1 covers 7 bases. The ends lost 0 bases at V and 6 bases at J; junction bases unmatched: 6. In germline, CDR1 is MNHEY, CDR2 SVGEGT. CDR3 length: 15 residues. CDR3 sequence reads: CASSYSATGMDTQYF. CDR3 bases: TGTGCCAGCAGTTACTCCGCGACAGGGATGGATACGCAGTATTTT.

The rearrangement links TRBV7-2 to TRBJ2-4; D remains ambiguous. V dropped 2 bases and J dropped 9 bases, with 20 bases sitting between them. CDR3 length equals 16 residues. Germline V gene sequence: CDR1 SGHTA, CDR2 FQGNSA. The CDR3 region has the DNA TGTGCCAGCAGCTTATTGTTAGGCCGTCGATCGGGCATTCAGTACTTC. Residues: CASSLLLGRRSGIQYF.